Detailed here is one TCR beta chain. This CDR3 contains 16 residues. Germline assignment: CDR1 SNHLY and CDR2 FYNNEI. V was pared by 6 bases and J by 2 bases, with 11 bases of the junction left unmatched. This sample stems from a study of blood T cell repertoires in COVID-19. Here immunoSEQ multiplex PCR was the method, and the copy in TCRdb shows in-frame clones only, minus some. The data show approximately 150,000 clones, roughly 84% seen once. This TCR derives from a human donor in a cohort sampled during active COVID-19. V gene TRBV2 combines with J gene TRBJ2-3, with 7 bases aligning to TRBD2. The sequenced sample consisted of peripheral blood. The CDR3: CASSGVRGEDTDTQYF. In DNA form, the CDR3 reads TGTGCCAGCAGCGGGGTCCGGGGGGAGGACACAGATACGCAGTATTTT.